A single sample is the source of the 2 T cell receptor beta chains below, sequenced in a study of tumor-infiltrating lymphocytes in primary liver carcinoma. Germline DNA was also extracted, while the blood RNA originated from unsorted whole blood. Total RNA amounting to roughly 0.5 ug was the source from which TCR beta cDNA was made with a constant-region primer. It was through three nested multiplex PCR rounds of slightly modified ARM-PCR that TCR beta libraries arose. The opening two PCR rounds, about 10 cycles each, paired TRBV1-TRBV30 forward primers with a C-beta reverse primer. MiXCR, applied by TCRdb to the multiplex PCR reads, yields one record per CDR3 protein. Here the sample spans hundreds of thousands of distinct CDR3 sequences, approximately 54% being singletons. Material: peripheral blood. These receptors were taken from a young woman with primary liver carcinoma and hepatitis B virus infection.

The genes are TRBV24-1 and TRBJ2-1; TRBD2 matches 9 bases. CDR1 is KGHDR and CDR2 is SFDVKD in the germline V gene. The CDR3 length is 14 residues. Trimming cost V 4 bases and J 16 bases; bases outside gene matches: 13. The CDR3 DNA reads TGTGCCACCAGTGAAGAGGGGCGACTAGCGGCGTTTTTCTTC. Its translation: CATSEEGRLAAFFF.

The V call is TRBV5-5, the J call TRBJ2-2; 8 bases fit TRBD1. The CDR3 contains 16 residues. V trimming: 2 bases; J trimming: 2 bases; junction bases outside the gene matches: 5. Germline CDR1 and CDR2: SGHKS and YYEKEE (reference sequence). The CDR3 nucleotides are TGTGCCAGCAGCTTTCCGGGACAGGCCAACACCGGGGAGCTGTTTTTT. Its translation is CASSFPGQANTGELFF.